These 21 T cell receptor beta chains share one sample of origin, sequenced in a study of identical twins (dated by TCRdb to about 2016). Libraries were prepared through 5' RACE. Sequencing took place on an Illumina HiSeq 2000. The public sequencing data were trimmed at Q25 with fastp and processed into clonotypes with MiXCR by TCRdb, which kept only in-frame beta chains. Each CDR3 protein appears once, grouped with its most common genes and DNA. This sample is represented by 350,000 or so distinct CDR3 sequences; approximately 10% of them were singletons. The top ten clonotypes cover more than 8% of the sample. The specimen sequenced was naive T cells sorted from blood. What the cell subset or site label conveys for this sample: cells isolated with a human naive T-cell isolation kit. These receptors were obtained from a woman in her forties or fifties in good health.

The chain joins TRBV5-8 to TRBJ2-1; D uncertain. Germline V gene sequence: CDR1 SGHTS, CDR2 YDEGEE. The CDR3 is made up of 11 amino acids. The V gene lost 6 bases and the J gene lost 13 bases, with 14 bases spanning the gap. The DNA of the CDR3 is TGTGCCAGCATCGCCCAATGGGGACAGTTCTTC. Protein product: CASIAQWGQFF. Looking up the rest from reference TRBV5-8 and TRBJ2-1 gives the full variable domain: EAGVTQSPTHLIKTRGQQATLRCSPISGHTSVYWYQQALGLGLQFLLWYDEGEERNRGNFPPRFSGRQFPNYSSELNVNALELEDSALYLCASIAQWGQFFGPGTRLTVL.

The chain combines TRBV11-3 with TRBJ2-1; D is unclear. The CDR3 is 11 amino acids. V was shortened by 5 bases and J by 8 bases, with 7 bases between the two germline ends. The germline gives CDR1 SGHNT, CDR2 YENEEA. CDR3 loop: CASSRGDEQFF. In nucleotides, the CDR3 is TGTGCCAGCAGCCGTGGAGATGAGCAGTTCTTC.

The rearrangement uses TRBV5-6 and TRBJ2-5, with 8 bases that match TRBD2. There are 16 residues in the CDR3. In germline, CDR1 is SGHDT, CDR2 YYEEEE. Trimming took 1 base from V and 2 from J; bases not matched to a gene: 7. CDR3 nucleotides: TGTGCCAGCAGCTTGACGGGAGGGCCTGGACAAGAGACCCAGTACTTC. Its translation: CASSLTGGPGQETQYF.

The V call is TRBV24-1, the J call TRBJ1-1; unclear D gene. V was trimmed by 7 bases and J by 5 bases, leaving 10 bases between them. The CDR3 runs 12 residues. Germline-derived CDR1 and CDR2 are KGHDR and SFDVKD. The CDR3 coding sequence is TGTGCCACCAGGGGTCCGGGGACTGAAGCTTTCTTT. It encodes CATRGPGTEAFF.

This clonotype was picked up a small number of times. CDR3 in amino acids: CASSGLARYEQYF. DNA of the CDR3: TGTGCCAGCAGTGGACTAGCGAGGTACGAGCAGTACTTC. The chain links TRBV6-1 to TRBJ2-7, with 8 nucleotides matching TRBD2. CDR1 and CDR2 from the germline V gene are MNHNS and SASEGT. The CDR3 covers 13 residues. V shed 4 bases, J shed 4 bases, and the junction held 3 bases outside the gene matches.

This clonotype was seen only a few times. This chain connects TRBV20-1 to TRBJ2-5; D possibly uses TRBD1 or TRBD2 (6 bases each). In germline, CDR1 is DFQATT, CDR2 SNEGSKA (reference sequence). The CDR3 extends over 17 amino acids. Trimming removed 0 bases from V and 2 bases from J, with 19 bases in between. The CDR3 spells CSARDRYGGGVQETQYF. The CDR3 DNA sequence: TGCAGTGCTAGAGATCGGTACGGGGGCGGGGTTCAAGAGACCCAGTACTTC.

In this sample, this clonotype turned up many times. CDR3 sequence (DNA): TGCGCCAGCAGCCAGGATATCGGGGGAGATGAGCAGTTCTTC. It translates to CASSQDIGGDEQFF. This chain connects TRBV4-1 to TRBJ2-1; D might be TRBD2 (6 bases). Trimming pared 3 bases from V and 8 bases from J, leaving 14 bases between. Germline assignment: CDR1 MGHRA and CDR2 YSYEKL. The CDR3 extends over 14 amino acids.

This chain joins TRBV7-2 and TRBJ2-3; TRBD1 or TRBD2 may be the D gene (5 bases each). CDR1 is SGHTA and CDR2 is FQGNSA in the germline V gene. V lost 5 bases and J 9 bases, leaving 15 bases between the germline ends. The CDR3 contains 13 residues. CDR3 sequence (DNA): TGTGCCAGCAGCCGTGGGGCCTGGGAGACGCAGTATTTT. Its translation is CASSRGAWETQYF.

As concerns this clonotype: A clone one base away is much larger, so this may be a read error. This chain's CDR3 is CSVAEAYGYTF. In DNA form, the CDR3 reads TGCAGCGTTGCAGAGGCCTATGGCTACACCTTC. V usage is TRBV29-1 and J usage is TRBJ1-2; D gene unclear. This CDR3 has 11 residues. CDR1 is SQVTM, CDR2 ANQGSEA, per germline. Trimming left V 4 bases short and J 4 bases short, with 7 bases between.

This clonotype was detected only a few times. The chain recombines TRBV11-2 with TRBJ2-5, with TRBD1 matching over 9 bases. The CDR3 has 15 amino acids. Germline CDR1 and CDR2: SGHAT and FQNNGV. V gave up 6 bases and J gave up 4 bases; unmatched junction bases: 9. The CDR3 loop is CASRPLTGGIETQYF. DNA of the CDR3: TGTGCCAGCAGACCCCTGACAGGGGGGATAGAGACCCAGTACTTC.

The genes are TRBV12-3 or TRBV12-4 and TRBJ2-1, with 10 bases aligning to TRBD2. CDR3 length: 14 residues. V lost 7 bases, J lost 10 bases, and 10 bases stayed unmatched. In DNA, the CDR3 is TGTGCCAGCACTAGGACTAGCGGACGCACAGAGCAGTTCTTC. Amino acid sequence: CASTRTSGRTEQFF.

The V and J genes are TRBV19 and TRBJ1-2, with D possibly being TRBD1 (5 bases). This CDR3 has 14 amino acids. The V gene's germline CDR1 is LNHDA and CDR2 SQIVND (reference sequence). V was clipped by 6 bases and J by 3 bases, with 14 bases between them. This CDR3 reads CASRGEQAYYGYTF. The CDR3 region has the DNA TGTGCCAGTAGGGGGGAACAGGCCTACTATGGCTACACCTTC.

This chain links TRBV14 with TRBJ2-1; 13 nucleotides agree with TRBD2. The CDR3 contains 18 residues. V shed 1 base, J shed 5 bases, and the junction held 8 bases outside the gene matches. From germline, CDR1 is SGHDN and CDR2 FVKESK. The CDR3 region is CASSQGGTSGMGDNEQFF. The CDR3 DNA reads TGTGCCAGCAGCCAAGGTGGGACTAGCGGGATGGGGGACAATGAGCAGTTCTTC.

This clonotype was observed a few times. The chain couples TRBV12-3 or TRBV12-4 to TRBJ2-5; 8 bases fit TRBD1. V gave up 5 bases and J gave up 5 bases; unmatched junction bases: 13. This CDR3 is built from 16 residues. Here the CDR3 DNA reads TGTGCCAGCAGTGTGGGGACAGGCCACGAGACGGAGACCCAGTACTTC. It is translated as CASSVGTGHETETQYF.

The chain employs TRBV2 and TRBJ2-2; 12 bases fit TRBD2. V lost 6 bases and J lost 5; bases outside the gene matches: 7. CDR3 length: 16 residues. CDR1 and CDR2 from the germline V gene are SNHLY and FYNNEI. Here the CDR3 reads CASSQRLAGATGELFF. The CDR3 nucleotides read TGTGCCAGCAGCCAGAGACTAGCGGGAGCAACCGGGGAGCTGTTTTTT.

The CDR3 loop reads CASSKLAGDADTQYF. As DNA, the CDR3 is TGCGCCAGCAGCAAACTAGCGGGAGATGCAGATACGCAGTATTTT. V usage is TRBV5-1 and J usage is TRBJ2-3; 11 bases are shared with TRBD2. Germline V gene lookup returns CDR1 SGHRS and CDR2 YFSETQ. This CDR3 contains 15 residues. Trimming cost V 4 bases and J 4 bases; bases outside gene matches: 5.

At least ten counts were recorded for this clonotype. V gene TRBV12-3 or TRBV12-4 combines with J gene TRBJ2-7, with 8 positions matching TRBD1. The trim removed 6 bases at V and 5 bases at J, leaving 9 bases unmatched. This CDR3 is built from 14 residues. Here the CDR3 reads CASRRTGSVDEQYF. In DNA, the CDR3 is TGTGCCAGCAGACGGACAGGGAGTGTGGACGAGCAGTACTTC.

In this sample, this clonotype turned up a few times. CDR3 DNA sequence: TGTGCCAGCAGGACCGGGACTAGCGGGAGTATGGGGGAGCTGTTTTTT. Translating gives CASRTGTSGSMGELFF. This rearrangement joins TRBV12-3 or TRBV12-4 to TRBJ2-2, with 14 nucleotides matching TRBD2. The CDR3 has 16 residues. V was pared by 6 bases and J by 8 bases, with 8 bases of the junction left unmatched.

This clonotype was detected ten times or more. The rearrangement links TRBV20-1 to TRBJ2-1; 14 bases align to TRBD2. The V and J ends lost 5 bases and 7 bases, in that order; junction bases with no gene match: 4. Germline CDR1 and CDR2: DFQATT and SNEGSKA (reference sequence). This CDR3 spans 14 amino acids. DNA of the CDR3: TGCAGTGCTGGGAGACTAGCGGGAGGGAATGAGCAGTTCTTC. It yields the protein CSAGRLAGGNEQFF.

This rearrangement joins TRBV6-5 to TRBJ1-1; a weak D match, TRBD1 (6 bases). Trimming removed 5 bases at V and 0 bases at J, with 16 bases between. This CDR3 is built from 16 residues. The germline gives CDR1 MNHEY, CDR2 SVGAGI. The CDR3 DNA reads as TGTGCCAGCAGTCTCCTACAGGGATTCATGAACACTGAAGCTTTCTTT. This translates into CASSLLQGFMNTEAFF.

This clonotype was picked up many times. This sequence joins TRBV4-1 and TRBJ2-7; D unclear. Germline V lookup: CDR1 MGHRA, CDR2 YSYEKL. Trimming took 1 base from V and 4 from J, leaving 8 bases between them. The CDR3 runs 13 residues. The CDR3 reads CASSQVRGYEQYV. Here the CDR3 DNA reads TGCGCCAGCAGCCAAGTTAGAGGTTACGAGCAGTACGTC.